This T cell receptor (beta chain) was obtained from a study of cytomegalovirus exposure and HLA in healthy donors. The overall study: The roughly 110 validation repertoires were produced on the same platform as the roughly 690 repertoires of the first cohort. This was reported in a later analysis. General study findings and limits: A later analysis found first-cohort TCR clusters tended to co-occur in the approximately 110 validation repertoires. As confirmed in vitro, a few CMV-associated chains were specific for CMV antigens.

The length of the CDR3 is 13 residues. The germline CDR1 and CDR2 sequences are SGHAT and FQNNGV. The V segment lost 3 bases and the J segment 5 bases; nucleotides outside the gene matches: 4. There are many counts of this clone. Its specificity is not known. Among the 110 or so subjects of the validation cohort, separate from the approximately 700-subject first cohort, were the donors. Produced via immunoSEQ multiplex PCR; TCRdb's table is partial and in-frame only. The data contain 120,000 or so clones, roughly 89% of them seen just once; the ten biggest clones take up approximately 1.1%. The TCR comes from a woman under 30 in good health and CMV-seronegative. The rearrangement uses TRBV11-2 and TRBJ2-7; 7 positions agree with TRBD2. Sequences were obtained from PBMCs. In DNA, the CDR3 is TGTGCCAGCAGCTTTGCGGGGGAGGACGAGCAGTACGTC. Translation: CASSFAGEDEQYV.